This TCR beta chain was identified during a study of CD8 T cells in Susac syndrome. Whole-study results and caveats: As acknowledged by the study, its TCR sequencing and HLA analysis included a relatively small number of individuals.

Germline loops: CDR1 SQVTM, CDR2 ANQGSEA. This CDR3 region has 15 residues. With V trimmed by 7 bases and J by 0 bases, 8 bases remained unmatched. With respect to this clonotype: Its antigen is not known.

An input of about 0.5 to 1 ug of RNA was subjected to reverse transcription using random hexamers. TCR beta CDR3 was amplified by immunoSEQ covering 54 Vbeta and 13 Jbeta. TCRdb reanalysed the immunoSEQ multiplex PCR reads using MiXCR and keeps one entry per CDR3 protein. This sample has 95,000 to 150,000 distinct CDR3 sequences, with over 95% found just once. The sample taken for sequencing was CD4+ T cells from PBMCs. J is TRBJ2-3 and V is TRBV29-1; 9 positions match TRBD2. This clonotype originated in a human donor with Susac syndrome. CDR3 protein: CSEGPSGASTDTQYF. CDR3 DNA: TGCAGCGAGGGGCCTAGCGGGGCTAGCACAGATACGCAGTATTTT.